A single sample is the source of the 30 T cell receptor beta chains below, sequenced in a study of response to subunit inactivated influenza vaccine listed by TCRdb under 2018. The library came from RT-PCR. The run used an Illumina HiSeq 2500. TCRdb reworked the public reads: Q25 trimming with fastp, MiXCR clone assembly, productive beta chains retained. A single entry per CDR3 protein holds the most common genes and DNA from its merged rows. This sample gives hundreds of thousands of distinct CDR3 sequences in total; 20% to 25% of them show up just once. The leading ten clones occupy roughly 10% of the sample. Sequences were derived from PBMCs from blood, sampled less than 22 months after vaccination. Receptors originate from a man between 50 and 75 years old who received an inactivated influenza vaccine. Donor details come from another sample of the same person, matched by shared clones.

The J gene is TRBJ2-5, the V gene TRBV5-5; D is perhaps TRBD1 (6 bases). CDR1 and CDR2 (germline): SGHKS, YYEKEE (reference sequence). This CDR3 has 13 residues. The germline V and J ends were trimmed by 5 bases and 4 bases, with 12 bases remaining between them. As DNA, the CDR3 is TGTGCCAGCAGTATACAGGGACGAGAGACCCAGTACTTC. It codes for CASSIQGRETQYF.

In its sample, this clonotype was seen a few times. The rearrangement uses TRBV7-2 and TRBJ2-2, with D possibly called TRBD1 or TRBD2 (5 bases each). The CDR3 has 15 residues. V lost 4 bases and J lost 5, with 14 bases in between. The germline V gene encodes CDR1 SGHTA and CDR2 FQGNSA. The CDR3 spells CASSWRQGRTGELFF. CDR3 bases: TGTGCCAGCAGCTGGAGGCAGGGACGGACCGGGGAGCTGTTTTTT.

About this clonotype itself: The junction does not match germline at one end; this may be a read error. The chain employs TRBV20-1 and TRBJ1-5; D perhaps matches TRBD1 (5 bases). CDR1 DFQATT and CDR2 SNEGSKA come from the germline V gene (reference sequence). This CDR3 has 15 amino acids. The CDR3 bases are TGCAGTGCTTTGATTGGAGGGGCCAAAAATCAGGCCCAGCATTTT. Its translation is CSALIGGAKNQAQHF.

The genes are TRBV7-9 and TRBJ2-1; possible D gene TRBD1, 6 bases. The CDR3 runs 15 residues. V was clipped by 2 bases and J by 8 bases, with 16 bases between them. The germline gives CDR1 SEHNR, CDR2 FQNEAQ (reference sequence). CDR3 sequence (DNA): TGTGCCAGCAGCTTATTGGACAGCCGAGGGGATGAGCAGTTCTTC. It specifies CASSLLDSRGDEQFF.

This clonotype showed up just a few times. This chain connects TRBV6-2 or TRBV6-3 to TRBJ2-1; 10 bases are shared with TRBD2. The CDR3 is made up of 15 amino acids. With V trimmed by 6 bases and J by 5 bases, 7 bases remained unmatched. The germline CDR1 and CDR2 sequences are MNHEY and SVGEGT. This CDR3 reads CASSPGTSAHNEQFF. The CDR3 coding sequence is TGTGCCAGCAGCCCAGGGACTAGCGCTCACAATGAGCAGTTCTTC.

This chain links TRBV19 with TRBJ1-5; D call uncertain. This CDR3 spans 15 amino acids. Between the trimmed V and J ends, which lost 3 bases and 6 bases, there was a span of 15 bases. Germline V lookup: CDR1 LNHDA, CDR2 SQIVND (reference sequence). As DNA, the CDR3 is TGTGCCAGTAGTATGAGGCGGGCCTCAGGTCAGCCCCAGCATTTT. Protein product: CASSMRRASGQPQHF.

This clonotype occurred many times. The V call is TRBV5-1, the J call TRBJ1-1; D not certain. The germline CDR1 and CDR2 sequences are SGHRS and YFSETQ. Trimming stripped 0 bases from V and 6 bases from J, with 12 bases between. CDR3 length: 14 residues. The CDR3 nucleotides read TGCGCCAGCAGCTTGGTTACGGAAAGTCCTGAAGCTTTCTTT. Amino acid sequence: CASSLVTESPEAFF.

The table lists this clonotype with a few counts. V gene TRBV12-3 or TRBV12-4 combines with J gene TRBJ1-5; D is unclear. Trimming removed 7 bases from V and 0 bases from J, with 16 bases in between. The CDR3 has 16 residues. Here the CDR3 DNA reads TGTGCCAGCATTCCGTACACACCCTTTAGCAATCAGCCCCAGCATTTT. Protein: CASIPYTPFSNQPQHF.

Ten or more counts support this clonotype. The rearrangement links TRBV12-3 or TRBV12-4 to TRBJ1-4; D is perhaps TRBD1 (6 bases). The CDR3 runs to 15 residues. V dropped 3 bases and J dropped 4 bases, with 12 bases sitting between them. CDR3 loop: CASSFGGQDNEKLFF. CDR3 coding DNA: TGTGCCAGCAGTTTCGGGGGGCAGGATAATGAAAAACTGTTTTTT.

This clonotype showed up many times. V gene TRBV7-8 combines with J gene TRBJ1-5; the D is unclear. Germline-derived CDR1 and CDR2 are SGHVS and FQNEAQ. The V end lost 0 bases, the J end lost 8 bases, and 8 bases lay between the germline ends. There are 13 residues in the CDR3. CDR3 sequence reads: CASSLAGLKPQHF. DNA of the CDR3: TGTGCCAGCAGCTTAGCAGGACTGAAGCCCCAGCATTTT.

The CDR3 DNA is TGCAGTGCTAGTCCCTGGGGAAGGCAAGAGACCCAGTACTTC. Translation: CSASPWGRQETQYF. This chain joins TRBV20-1 and TRBJ2-5; unclear D gene. V dropped 3 bases and J dropped 2 bases, with 13 bases sitting between them. Germline V gene lookup returns CDR1 DFQATT and CDR2 SNEGSKA (reference sequence). This CDR3 comprises 14 residues.

The J gene is TRBJ2-1, the V gene TRBV7-3; D gene unclear. In germline, CDR1 is SGHTA, CDR2 FQGTGA. The V gene lost 6 bases and the J gene lost 7 bases, with 10 bases spanning the gap. The CDR3 consists of 12 residues. CDR3 amino acids: CASRSFENEQFF. In DNA form, the CDR3 reads TGTGCCAGCAGGTCGTTTGAAAATGAGCAGTTCTTC.

The chain uses TRBV20-1 and TRBJ1-1; unclear D gene. V was pared by 1 base and J by 8 bases, with 17 bases between. The germline gives CDR1 DFQATT, CDR2 SNEGSKA (reference sequence). The CDR3 is made up of 14 amino acids. In DNA form, the CDR3 reads TGCAGTGCTAGAGGTCTTGACGGGAACTACGAAGCTTTCTTT. Residues: CSARGLDGNYEAFF.

Only one count was recorded for this clonotype. The chain recombines TRBV11-2 with TRBJ2-1; D gene unclear. The CDR3 is made up of 15 amino acids. V lost 5 bases and J 0 bases, leaving 11 bases between the germline ends. Germline V gives CDR1 SGHAT, CDR2 FQNNGV. The chain's CDR3 is CASSPETSSYNEQFF. Here the CDR3 DNA reads TGTGCCAGCAGCCCAGAGACGAGCTCCTACAATGAGCAGTTCTTC.

The chain uses TRBV20-1 and TRBJ1-2; possibly TRBD1 for D (6 bases). CDR3 length equals 15 residues. Germline V CDR1 and CDR2: DFQATT, SNEGSKA (reference sequence). Trimming took off 6 bases at V and 2 bases at J, with 19 bases between the two ends. The CDR3 nucleotides are TGCAGTGCCCTACAGAGTGGGGGCAGGAACTATGGCTACACCTTC. Translating it yields CSALQSGGRNYGYTF.

The rearrangement uses TRBV20-1 and TRBJ1-2, with D possibly matching TRBD1 (6 bases). V was shortened by 6 bases and J by 4 bases, with 15 bases between the two germline ends. Germline V gene lookup returns CDR1 DFQATT and CDR2 SNEGSKA (reference sequence). CDR3 size: 13 residues. CDR3 DNA sequence: TGCAGTGCCCGACGGGGGCCGCGCTATGGCTACACCTTC. This gives the protein CSARRGPRYGYTF.

This clonotype was seen more than once but under ten times. V is TRBV29-1 and J is TRBJ1-1; a possible D gene is TRBD1 (6 bases). The germline CDR1 and CDR2 sequences are SQVTM and ANQGSEA. This CDR3 has 12 residues. V was pared by 7 bases and J by 1 base, with 10 bases between. The CDR3 nucleotides are TGCAGCGGTGTGACAGGGAACACTGAAGCTTTCTTT. It specifies CSGVTGNTEAFF.

The J gene is TRBJ1-5, the V gene TRBV20-1; weak D call: TRBD1 (6 bases). The V and J ends lost 4 bases and 3 bases respectively, with 25 bases between them. The CDR3 is made up of 18 amino acids. Germline CDR1 reads DFQATT; CDR2 reads SNEGSKA (reference sequence). The CDR3 here is CSANNSKQGFYANQPQHF. In nucleotides, the CDR3 is TGCAGTGCTAACAACTCGAAACAGGGATTCTATGCCAATCAGCCCCAGCATTTT.

The chain couples TRBV19 to TRBJ1-3; 7 positions agree with TRBD1. V gave up 10 bases and J gave up 0 bases; unmatched junction bases: 9. CDR1 LNHDA and CDR2 SQIVND come from the germline V gene (reference sequence). CDR3 size: 15 residues. The CDR3 region is CATKTGDRSGNTIYF. The CDR3 coding sequence is TGTGCCACTAAAACAGGGGACCGCTCTGGAAACACCATATATTTT.

This chain joins TRBV5-1 and TRBJ2-5; possibly TRBD1 for D (6 bases). The CDR3 loop spans 16 amino acids. The germline V and J ends were trimmed by 0 bases and 3 bases, with 15 bases remaining between them. Germline V gene sequence: CDR1 SGHRS, CDR2 YFSETQ. The CDR3 nucleotides are TGCGCCAGCAGCTTGGCAATACTGGGGGCAAAAGAGACCCAGTACTTC. Its translation is CASSLAILGAKETQYF.

The V call is TRBV11-1, the J call TRBJ2-2; 7 bases are a match to TRBD1. The V segment lost 1 base and the J segment 2 bases; nucleotides outside the gene matches: 10. The CDR3 extends over 18 amino acids. Germline assignment: CDR1 SGHAT and CDR2 FQDESV (reference sequence). DNA of the CDR3: TGTGCCAGCAGCTTAGGGCCCCGGGACAGCAGAAACACCGGGGAGCTGTTTTTT. Its translation: CASSLGPRDSRNTGELFF.

This rearrangement joins TRBV27 to TRBJ2-1; TRBD2 might be the D (6 bases). Looked up from germline, CDR1 is MNHEY and CDR2 is SMNVEV (reference sequence). The V gene lost 8 bases and the J gene lost 9 bases, with 23 bases spanning the gap. The CDR3 covers 15 residues. The chain's CDR3 is CASADTDRRAGEQFF. CDR3 sequence (DNA): TGTGCCAGCGCCGATACCGATAGGAGGGCCGGTGAGCAGTTCTTC.

The rearrangement joins TRBV20-1 to TRBJ2-2, with a weak D call TRBD2 (7 bases). The V gene's germline CDR1 is DFQATT and CDR2 SNEGSKA (reference sequence). Trimming shortened V by 6 bases and J by 0 bases, and 14 bases separated the two germline ends. This CDR3 is 15 amino acids long. The CDR3 loop is CSAISGTPNTGELFF. The CDR3 DNA is TGCAGTGCAATCAGCGGGACACCGAACACCGGGGAGCTGTTTTTT.

The rearrangement links TRBV20-1 to TRBJ2-7, with D possibly being TRBD1 (6 bases). This CDR3 region has 13 residues. Germline V gives CDR1 DFQATT, CDR2 SNEGSKA (reference sequence). CDR3 sequence reads: CSGTGFSSYEQYF. The CDR3 coding sequence is TGCAGCGGAACAGGGTTCAGCTCCTACGAGCAGTACTTC.

The chain joins TRBV27 to TRBJ2-1; 7 nucleotides align to TRBD2. The J segment lost 7 bases and the V segment lost 6 bases, leaving 9 bases of the junction unmatched. CDR3 length: 14 residues. Germline CDR1 and CDR2: MNHEY and SMNVEV (reference sequence). The chain's CDR3 is CASRQSGIRNEQFF. CDR3 DNA: TGTGCCAGCAGACAGAGCGGGATCAGAAATGAGCAGTTCTTC.

This clonotype showed up just a few times. The chain is built from TRBV5-1 and TRBJ2-7; D is undetermined. Germline V gene sequence: CDR1 SGHRS, CDR2 YFSETQ. The CDR3 runs 14 residues. Trimming shortened V by 4 bases and J by 0 bases, and 11 bases separated the two germline ends. CDR3: CASSEGLGSYEQYF. CDR3 DNA: TGCGCCAGCAGCGAAGGGTTGGGCTCCTACGAGCAGTACTTC.

V usage is TRBV3-1 and J usage is TRBJ2-1, with 8 nucleotides matching TRBD2. Trimming at V came to 3 bases and at J to 5 bases, leaving 15 bases not matched to a gene. The CDR3 has 18 amino acids. Germline V lookup: CDR1 LGHDT, CDR2 YNNKEL (reference sequence). The CDR3 loop reads CASSHLPRFGGANNEQFF. CDR3 coding DNA: TGTGCCAGCAGCCACCTCCCTAGGTTCGGGGGGGCGAACAATGAGCAGTTCTTC.

This clonotype was detected many times. This rearrangement joins TRBV6-1 to TRBJ1-4; D call uncertain. This CDR3 comprises 15 residues. Germline CDR1 reads MNHNS; CDR2 reads SASEGT. V was pared by 6 bases and J by 3 bases, with 14 bases between. This chain's CDR3 is CASRNQPASNEKLFF. For the CDR3, the DNA is TGTGCCAGCAGGAACCAGCCAGCCTCTAATGAAAAACTGTTTTTT.

The chain links TRBV23-1 to TRBJ2-7, with TRBD1 as a possible D gene (6 bases). TRBV23-1 is annotated as an ORF whose role is uncertain. The CDR3 is made up of 16 amino acids. Trimming removed 2 bases at V and 1 base at J, with 15 bases between. This CDR3 reads CASSQEVGRGSYEQYF. The CDR3 coding sequence is TGCGCCAGCAGTCAAGAAGTAGGCAGGGGATCCTACGAGCAGTACTTC.

This clonotype was seen a few times. The chain joins TRBV5-1 to TRBJ1-4, with 8 bases that match TRBD1. CDR1 is SGHRS, CDR2 YFSETQ, per germline. The CDR3 spans 15 residues. After removal of 7 bases from V and 4 bases from J, the junction contained 9 bases not matched to a gene. The CDR3 sequence: CASRARTGLNEKLFF. CDR3 sequence (DNA): TGCGCCAGCCGGGCCCGGACAGGGCTTAATGAAAAACTGTTTTTT.